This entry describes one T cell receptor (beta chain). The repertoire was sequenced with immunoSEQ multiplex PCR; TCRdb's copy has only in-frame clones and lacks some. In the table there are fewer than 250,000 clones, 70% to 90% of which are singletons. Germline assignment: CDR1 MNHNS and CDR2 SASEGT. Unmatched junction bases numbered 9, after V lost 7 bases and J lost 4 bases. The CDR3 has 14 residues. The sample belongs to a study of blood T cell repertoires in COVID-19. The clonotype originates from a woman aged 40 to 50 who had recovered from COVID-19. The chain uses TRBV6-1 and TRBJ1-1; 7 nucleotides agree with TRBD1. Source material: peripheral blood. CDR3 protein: CASTLDRVATEAFF. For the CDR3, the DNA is TGTGCCAGCACCTTAGACAGGGTGGCCACTGAAGCTTTCTTT.